This T cell receptor (beta chain) stems from a study of blood T cell repertoires in COVID-19. In the study overall: Sources were T cells, B-cell-depleted T cells, or PBMCs; the material itself was cDNA or gDNA.

The CDR3 contains 14 residues. Losses at the gene ends were 2 bases for V and 5 bases for J; bases not matched to a gene: 3. Germline-derived CDR1 and CDR2 are SEHNR and FQNEAQ (reference sequence). Sequencing used immunoSEQ multiplex PCR; TCRdb keeps in-frame clones, though not all of them. The repertoire includes some 61,000 clones, 75% to 90% of them detected once, and more than 8% sits in the top ten. Sequencing used peripheral blood. The chain uses TRBV7-9 and TRBJ2-1; TRBD2 matches at 7 bases. This clonotype was sampled from a man aged 25-40 years with acute or convalescent COVID-19. The CDR3 loop is CASSLTSANNEQFF. The CDR3 DNA sequence: TGTGCCAGCAGCTTAACTAGCGCAAACAATGAGCAGTTCTTC.